This TCR beta chain was identified in a study of lymphopenia after photon versus proton radiotherapy. General study findings and limits: After the lymphocyte nadir, photon-treated repertoires showed oligoclonal expansion, especially of CD8+ Temra cells.

Germline V lookup: CDR1 SGHRS, CDR2 YFSETQ. This CDR3 region has 14 residues. Trimming pared 3 bases from V and 4 bases from J, leaving 10 bases between. Some clones are missing from TCRdb's copy, which holds only in-frame ones; the method was immunoSEQ multiplex PCR. Of about 49,000 clones detected, over 70% appear once; the ten largest clones hold roughly 29%. With regard to this clone: Its antigen is not known.

The sample was peripheral blood, taken from a patient treated with photon-based radiotherapy. This chain links TRBV5-1 with TRBJ1-4, with a weak D call TRBD1 (6 bases). This TCR was sampled from a man over 45 with gastric cancer. The CDR3 region has the DNA TGCGCCAGCAGCTCGGGGGGGCATAATGAAAAACTGTTTTTT. This encodes CASSSGGHNEKLFF.